A single TCR beta chain is shown here with its context. The data are from a study of blood T cell repertoires in COVID-19. Across the study: PBMCs, B-cell-depleted T cells, or T cells provided the cDNA or gDNA that made up the material.

Trimming took off 7 bases at V and 8 bases at J, with 20 bases between the two ends. Germline V gene data show CDR1 as SEHNR and CDR2 as FQNEAQ (reference sequence). The CDR3 covers 14 residues. Some clones are missing from TCRdb's copy, which holds only in-frame ones; the method was immunoSEQ multiplex PCR. In the table there are approximately 140,000 clones, approximately 88% of which are singletons. Material: peripheral blood. V is TRBV7-9 and J is TRBJ1-2; D not certain. The TCR sequence derives from a woman of 80 years or more with acute or convalescent COVID-19. The chain's CDR3 is CASTFPRQTGGYTF. The DNA of the CDR3 is TGTGCCAGCACTTTCCCCCGCCAAACGGGAGGCTACACCTTC. The full variable domain, with the rest looked up from reference TRBV7-9 and TRBJ1-2, is DTGVSQNPRHKITKRGQNVTFRCDPISEHNRLYWYRQTLGQGPEFLTYFQNEAQLEKSRLLSDRFSAERPKGSFSTLEIQRTEQGDSAMYLCASTFPRQTGGYTFGSGTRLTVV.